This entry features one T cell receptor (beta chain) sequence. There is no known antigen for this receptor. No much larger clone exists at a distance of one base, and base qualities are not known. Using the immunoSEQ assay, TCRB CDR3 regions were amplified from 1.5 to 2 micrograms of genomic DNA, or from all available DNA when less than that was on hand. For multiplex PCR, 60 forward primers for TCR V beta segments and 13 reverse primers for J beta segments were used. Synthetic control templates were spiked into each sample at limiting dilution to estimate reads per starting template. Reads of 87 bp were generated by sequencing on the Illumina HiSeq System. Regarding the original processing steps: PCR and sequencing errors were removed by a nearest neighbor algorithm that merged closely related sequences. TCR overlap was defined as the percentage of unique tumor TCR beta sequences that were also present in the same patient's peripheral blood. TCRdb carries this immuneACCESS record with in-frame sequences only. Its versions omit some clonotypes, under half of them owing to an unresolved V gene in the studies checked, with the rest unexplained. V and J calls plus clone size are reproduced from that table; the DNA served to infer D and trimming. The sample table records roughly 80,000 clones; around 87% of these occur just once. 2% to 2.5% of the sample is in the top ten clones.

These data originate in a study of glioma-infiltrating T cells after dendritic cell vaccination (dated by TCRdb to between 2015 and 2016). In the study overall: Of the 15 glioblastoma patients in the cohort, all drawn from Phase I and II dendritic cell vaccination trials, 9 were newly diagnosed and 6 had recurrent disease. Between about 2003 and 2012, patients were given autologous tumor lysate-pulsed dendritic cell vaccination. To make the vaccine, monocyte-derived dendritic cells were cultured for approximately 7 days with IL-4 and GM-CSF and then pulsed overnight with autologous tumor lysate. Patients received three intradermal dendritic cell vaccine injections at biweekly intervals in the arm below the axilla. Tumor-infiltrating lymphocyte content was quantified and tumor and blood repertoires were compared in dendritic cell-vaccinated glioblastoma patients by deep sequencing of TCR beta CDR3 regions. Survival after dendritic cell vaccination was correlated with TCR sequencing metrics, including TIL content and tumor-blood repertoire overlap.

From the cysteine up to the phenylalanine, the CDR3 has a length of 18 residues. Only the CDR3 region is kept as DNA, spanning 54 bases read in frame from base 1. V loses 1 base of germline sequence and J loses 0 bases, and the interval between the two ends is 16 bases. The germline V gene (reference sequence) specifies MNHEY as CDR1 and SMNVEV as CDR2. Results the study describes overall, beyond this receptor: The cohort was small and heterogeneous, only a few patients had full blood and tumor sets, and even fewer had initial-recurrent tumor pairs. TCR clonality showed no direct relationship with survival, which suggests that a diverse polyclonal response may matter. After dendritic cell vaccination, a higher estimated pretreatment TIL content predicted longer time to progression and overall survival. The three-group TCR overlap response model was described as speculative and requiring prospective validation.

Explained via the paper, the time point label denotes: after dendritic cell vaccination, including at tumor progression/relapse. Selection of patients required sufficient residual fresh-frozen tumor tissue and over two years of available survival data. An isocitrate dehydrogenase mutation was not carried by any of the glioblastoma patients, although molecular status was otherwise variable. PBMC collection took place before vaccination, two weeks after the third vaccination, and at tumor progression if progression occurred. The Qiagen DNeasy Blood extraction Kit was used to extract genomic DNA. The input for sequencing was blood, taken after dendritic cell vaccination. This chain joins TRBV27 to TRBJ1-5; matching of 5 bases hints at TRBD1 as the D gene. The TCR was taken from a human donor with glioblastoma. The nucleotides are TGTGCCAGCAGTTTATGGGGACTACAAGCAACTAGCAATCAGCCCCAGCATTTT. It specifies CASSLWGLQATSNQPQHF.